This T cell receptor beta chain comes out of a study of T cell repertoires in cytomegalovirus infection. Deletions cut 8 bases from V and 0 bases from J, with 17 bases between. The length of the CDR3 is 16 residues. There are a few counts of this clonotype. TCRdb passed the reads through MiXCR, listing each CDR3 protein once. The sample shows 510,000 or so distinct CDR3 sequences, approximately 25% of them seen only once. This sequence originates from a human donor in good health (CMV status not recorded). Some clones in this sample may be carry-over from other donors' samples. The specimen sequenced was PBMCs. The rearrangement links TRBV6-7 to TRBJ1-5; TRBD1 is a possible D gene (6 bases). TRBV6-7 is treated as an ORF (open reading frame) with a function not yet certain. CDR3 residues: CASQDRSTHSNQPQHF. Here the CDR3 DNA reads TGTGCCAGCCAGGACAGATCAACCCATAGCAATCAGCCCCAGCATTTT.